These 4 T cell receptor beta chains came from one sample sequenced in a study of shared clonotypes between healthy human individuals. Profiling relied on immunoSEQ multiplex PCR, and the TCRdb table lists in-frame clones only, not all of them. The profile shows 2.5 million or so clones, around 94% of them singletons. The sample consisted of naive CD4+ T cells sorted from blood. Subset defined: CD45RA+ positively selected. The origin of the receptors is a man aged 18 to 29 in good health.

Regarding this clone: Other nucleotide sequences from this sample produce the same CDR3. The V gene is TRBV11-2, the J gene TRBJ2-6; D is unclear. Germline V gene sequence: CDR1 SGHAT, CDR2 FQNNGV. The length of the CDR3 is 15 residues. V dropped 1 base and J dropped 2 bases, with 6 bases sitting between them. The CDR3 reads CASSLGAPGANVLTF. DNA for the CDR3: TGTGCCAGCAGCTTAGGGGCCCCTGGGGCCAACGTCCTGACTTTC.

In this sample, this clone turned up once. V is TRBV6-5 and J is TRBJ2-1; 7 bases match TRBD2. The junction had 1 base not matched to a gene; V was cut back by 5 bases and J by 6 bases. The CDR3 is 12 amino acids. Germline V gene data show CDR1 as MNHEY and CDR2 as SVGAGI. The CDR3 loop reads CASSRGVNEQFF. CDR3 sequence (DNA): TGTGCCAGCAGTCGGGGGGTCAATGAGCAGTTCTTC.

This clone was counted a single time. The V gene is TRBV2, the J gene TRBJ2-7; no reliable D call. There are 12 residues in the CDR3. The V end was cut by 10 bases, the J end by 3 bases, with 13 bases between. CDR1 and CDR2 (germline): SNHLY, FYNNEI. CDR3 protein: CATAKDYYEQYF. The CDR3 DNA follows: TGTGCCACCGCAAAAGATTACTACGAGCAGTACTTC.

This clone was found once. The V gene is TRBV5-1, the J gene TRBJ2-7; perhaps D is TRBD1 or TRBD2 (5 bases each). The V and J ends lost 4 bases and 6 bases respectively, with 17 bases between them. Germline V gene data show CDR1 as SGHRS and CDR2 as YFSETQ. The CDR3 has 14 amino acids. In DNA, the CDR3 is TGCGCCAGCAGCCCGGGGCTTGAGGTCTCCGAGCAGTACTTC. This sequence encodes CASSPGLEVSEQYF.